The entry that follows covers one TCR beta chain sequence. Its target antigen remains unknown. It has no much larger one-base neighbor in the sample; base qualities were not kept. The source of the sample is a study of control samples from healthy donors and cancer patients (dated by TCRdb to the early 2020s). Libraries were made using the immunoSEQ multiplex PCR assay. This immuneACCESS table, as held by TCRdb, lists in-frame sequences with V and J called but not all clones. Of the missing ones, under half trace to an unresolved V gene in checked studies; the others have no known cause. The sample table holds under 150,000 clones, of which 89% were seen once. Over 4.5% of the sample rests with the top ten. From a lookup of the germline V gene (reference sequence), CDR1 and CDR2 are SGHKS and YYEKEE. Measured from the cysteine to the phenylalanine, the CDR3 is 14 residues long. The DNA shown is the 42-base CDR3, in frame from base 1. V is reduced by 0 bases and J by 5 bases, leaving a spacing of 12 bases between them.

The chain is encoded by TRBV5-5 joined to TRBJ2-7; matching of 5 bases hints at TRBD1 as the D gene. The TCR comes from a man aged 25-45 years in good health. Input material: blood. The CDR3 region has the sequence CASSLVYRPNEQYF. The nucleotide sequence reads TGTGCCAGCAGCTTGGTTTACAGGCCCAACGAGCAGTACTTC.